The 20 T cell receptor beta chains below come from one sample, sequenced in a study of blood T cell repertoires in COVID-19. Assay: immunoSEQ multiplex PCR; the TCRdb copy retains only in-frame clones and omits some. The table includes roughly 40,000 clones, approximately 89% detected once. The sequenced material came from peripheral blood. The receptors originated from an older woman with acute or convalescent COVID-19.

The V and J genes are TRBV19 and TRBJ2-1, with 10 bases aligning to TRBD2. Losses at the gene ends were 6 bases for V and 3 bases for J; bases not matched to a gene: 2. From germline, CDR1 is LNHDA and CDR2 SQIVND (reference sequence). This CDR3 has 14 amino acids. This CDR3 is CASSPSGSYNEQFF. The CDR3 nucleotides read TGTGCCAGTAGCCCTAGCGGGAGCTACAATGAGCAGTTCTTC.

The CDR3, as DNA: TGTGCCAGTAGTATAGGTTCGGCCAAAAACATTCAGTACTTC. The encoded protein is CASSIGSAKNIQYF. The chain couples TRBV19 to TRBJ2-4; D is undetermined. This CDR3 region has 14 residues. V was shortened by 1 base and J by 1 base, with 5 bases between the two germline ends. Germline V gene lookup returns CDR1 LNHDA and CDR2 SQIVND (reference sequence).

V and J are TRBV6-2 or TRBV6-3 and TRBJ2-1; D remains ambiguous. Germline lookup yields CDR1 MNHEY and CDR2 SVGEGT. The V end lost 2 bases, the J end lost 0 bases, and 8 bases lay between the germline ends. CDR3 length: 15 residues. CDR3 sequence: CASSYAAYSYNEQFF. CDR3 bases: TGTGCCAGCAGTTACGCGGCGTACTCCTACAATGAGCAGTTCTTC.

The V and J genes are TRBV12-3 or TRBV12-4 and TRBJ2-3, with TRBD1 identical over 7 bases. CDR3 length: 13 residues. V lost 7 bases and J lost 7; bases outside the gene matches: 8. The CDR3 spells CASTGTDVNTQYF. The CDR3 coding sequence is TGTGCCAGCACCGGGACAGACGTCAATACGCAGTATTTT.

The chain has TRBV7-6 and TRBJ1-6; D gene unclear. Trimming took 8 bases from V and 7 from J, leaving 9 bases between them. This CDR3 contains 12 residues. The germline CDR1 and CDR2 sequences are SGHVS and FNYEAQ. The CDR3 loop reads CASSLSNSPLHF. The CDR3 DNA sequence: TGTGCCAGCTCTCTCTCCAATTCACCCCTCCACTTT.

A few counts support this clone. The V gene is TRBV10-1, the J gene TRBJ1-6; tentative D call: TRBD1 (5 bases). The CDR3 sequence is 13 residues long. Trimming took 3 bases from V and 8 from J, leaving 8 bases between them. Per the germline V gene, CDR1 is WNHNN and CDR2 is SYGVQD (reference sequence). DNA for the CDR3: TGCGCCAGCAGTGAACAGGTGGATTCACCCCTCCACTTT. It yields the protein CASSEQVDSPLHF.

The rearrangement links TRBV30 to TRBJ1-4, with TRBD1 matching 9 bases. The V segment lost 5 bases and the J segment 8 bases; nucleotides outside the gene matches: 12. The V gene's germline CDR1 is GTSNPN and CDR2 SVGIG (reference sequence). This CDR3 is 15 amino acids long. CDR3 residues: CAWEPRQGVKEKLFF. The CDR3 DNA sequence: TGTGCCTGGGAGCCAAGACAGGGGGTTAAAGAAAAACTGTTTTTT.

V usage is TRBV5-4 and J usage is TRBJ2-2; 10 nucleotides match TRBD2. After removal of 4 bases from V and 7 bases from J, the junction contained 10 bases not matched to a gene. This CDR3 is built from 16 residues. Germline V gene lookup returns CDR1 SGHNT and CDR2 YYREEE (reference sequence). The CDR3 nucleotides are TGTGCCAGCAGCGCCTCGAGCGGGGGGGCCTTCGGGGAGCTGTTTTTT. Translating it yields CASSASSGGAFGELFF.

This rearrangement joins TRBV7-9 to TRBJ1-5; a weak D match, TRBD1 (6 bases). From germline, CDR1 is SEHNR and CDR2 FQNEAQ (reference sequence). CDR3 length equals 15 residues. Trimming took off 5 bases at V and 2 bases at J, with 13 bases between the two ends. CDR3 protein: CASSVTGNRNQPQHF. The CDR3, as DNA: TGTGCCAGCAGCGTCACAGGGAATCGCAATCAGCCCCAGCATTTT.

This clone was counted between two and nine times. The chain uses TRBV19 and TRBJ1-5; 7 bases map to TRBD1. V shed 9 bases, J shed 0 bases, and the junction held 14 bases outside the gene matches. CDR3 length: 17 residues. Germline CDR1 is LNHDA and CDR2 is SQIVND (reference sequence). CDR3 coding DNA: TGTGCCAGCAGGGACAGCCTCCTCCCCTATAGCAATCAGCCCCAGCATTTT. Translating it yields CASRDSLLPYSNQPQHF.

The gene calls are TRBV19 and TRBJ1-5, with 10 bases lining up with TRBD1. The CDR3 sequence is 14 residues long. J lost 3 bases, V lost 9 bases, and 5 bases had no gene match. The V gene's germline CDR1 is LNHDA and CDR2 SQIVND (reference sequence). The CDR3 nucleotides read TGTGCCAGCAGGGACAGGGGATTCAATCAGCCCCAGCATTTT. Protein product: CASRDRGFNQPQHF.

This clone was recorded once. This chain connects TRBV7-6 to TRBJ1-2; D may be TRBD1 (6 bases). CDR3 length: 15 residues. V was pared by 1 base and J by 4 bases, with 13 bases between. Germline values: CDR1 SGHVS, CDR2 FNYEAQ. CDR3 in amino acids: CASSLGGGAGYGYTF. The CDR3 bases are TGTGCCAGCAGCTTAGGTGGGGGCGCGGGCTATGGCTACACCTTC.

The chain joins TRBV5-8 to TRBJ2-2; 7 positions match TRBD1. Germline values: CDR1 SGHTS, CDR2 YDEGEE. Germline trimming cut 1 base from V and 6 bases from J; bases unmatched to any gene: 3. This CDR3 region has 14 residues. The CDR3 DNA reads TGTGCCAGCAGCTTGATAGGGGGCTCCGGGGAGCTGTTTTTT. This gives the protein CASSLIGGSGELFF.

The chain recombines TRBV18 with TRBJ2-2; tentatively, D is TRBD2 (7 bases). V was clipped by 2 bases and J by 6 bases, with 19 bases between them. Germline lookup yields CDR1 KGHSH and CDR2 LQKENI. The CDR3 covers 17 residues. CDR3 in DNA: TGTGCCAGCTCACCAAGAGCGGGACACCCGGACCCCGGGGAGCTGTTTTTT. As protein: CASSPRAGHPDPGELFF.

The chain is built from TRBV11-2 and TRBJ1-1; D might be TRBD1 (6 bases). Trimming shortened V by 6 bases and J by 1 base, and 15 bases separated the two germline ends. CDR3 length: 15 amino acids. Germline CDR1 is SGHAT and CDR2 is FQNNGV. CDR3 region: CASSFDRRSNTEAFF. CDR3 DNA sequence: TGTGCCAGCAGTTTCGACAGGCGGTCGAACACTGAAGCTTTCTTT.

The chain couples TRBV9 to TRBJ1-5; D unclear. V dropped 0 bases and J dropped 6 bases, with 13 bases sitting between them. Germline V gives CDR1 SGDLS, CDR2 YYNGEE. The CDR3 loop spans 15 amino acids. CDR3 amino acids: CASSVGITPSQPQHF. Here the CDR3 DNA reads TGTGCCAGCAGCGTAGGTATAACTCCCTCTCAGCCCCAGCATTTT.

V usage is TRBV7-6 and J usage is TRBJ2-3, with D possibly matching TRBD2 (5 bases). The CDR3 extends over 15 amino acids. V dropped 1 base and J dropped 0 bases, with 8 bases sitting between them. Germline values: CDR1 SGHVS, CDR2 FNYEAQ. The CDR3: CASSLVGGSTDTQYF. The CDR3 region has the DNA TGTGCCAGCAGCTTAGTGGGCGGGAGCACAGATACGCAGTATTTT.

V and J are TRBV11-2 and TRBJ2-5; no clear D. The CDR3 sequence is 12 residues long. In germline, CDR1 is SGHAT, CDR2 FQNNGV. With 4 bases removed from V and 2 bases from J, the gap between germline ends came to 5 bases. CDR3 amino acids: CASSSTQETQYF. The CDR3 DNA reads TGTGCCAGCAGCTCCACTCAAGAGACCCAGTACTTC.

The chain joins TRBV11-3 to TRBJ1-1, with unresolved D. The CDR3 contains 15 residues. CDR1 SGHNT and CDR2 YENEEA come from the germline V gene. Trimming stripped 3 bases from V and 1 base from J, with 12 bases between. As DNA, the CDR3 is TGTGCCAGCAGCTTTGAATTTGGAGGGAACACTGAAGCTTTCTTT. It is translated as CASSFEFGGNTEAFF.

Here the CDR3 reads CASSSTTRYEQYV. CDR3 sequence (DNA): TGTGCCAGTAGTAGTACCACACGCTACGAGCAGTACGTC. The gene calls are TRBV19 and TRBJ2-7; D ambiguous. This CDR3 is 13 amino acids long. Germline CDR1 LNHDA, CDR2 SQIVND (reference sequence). V lost 4 bases to trimming and J lost 3 bases, with 10 bases between them.